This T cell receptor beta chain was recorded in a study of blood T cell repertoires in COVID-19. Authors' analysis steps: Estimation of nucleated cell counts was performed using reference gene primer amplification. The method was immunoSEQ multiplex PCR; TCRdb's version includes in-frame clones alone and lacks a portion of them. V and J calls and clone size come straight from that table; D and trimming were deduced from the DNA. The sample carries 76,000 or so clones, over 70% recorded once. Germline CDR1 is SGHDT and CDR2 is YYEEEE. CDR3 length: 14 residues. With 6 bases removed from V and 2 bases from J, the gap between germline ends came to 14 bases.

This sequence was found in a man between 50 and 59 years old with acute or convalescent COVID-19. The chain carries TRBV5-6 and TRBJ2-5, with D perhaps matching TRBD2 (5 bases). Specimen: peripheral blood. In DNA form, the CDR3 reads TGTGCCAGCACCATAGGACGGGGACAAGAGACCCAGTACTTC. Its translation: CASTIGRGQETQYF.